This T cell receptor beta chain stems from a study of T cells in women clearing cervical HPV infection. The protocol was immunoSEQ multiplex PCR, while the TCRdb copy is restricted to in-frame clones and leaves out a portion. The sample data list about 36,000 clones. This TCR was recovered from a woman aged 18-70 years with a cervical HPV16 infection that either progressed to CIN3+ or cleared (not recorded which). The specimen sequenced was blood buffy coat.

CDR3 DNA, as far as it was read: TGTGCCAGCAGCTTTTTCGCCGTCGAGGCAGATACA. As protein: CASSFFAVEADT. The whole CDR3 protein is CASSFFAVEADTYTF. The chain carries TRBV7-9 and TRBJ1-2; D is ambiguous. Read sequence stops 3 residues before the CDR3 end, and the germline J gene provides the missing end. The CDR3 spans 15 residues. The germline CDR1 and CDR2 sequences are SEHNR and FQNEAQ (reference sequence).